Listed here are 29 T cell receptor beta chains from one sample, sequenced in a study of T cell clonotyping in hematopoietic cell transplantation. The protocol was immunoSEQ multiplex PCR, while the TCRdb copy is restricted to in-frame clones and leaves out a portion. This table has 65,000 to 75,000 clones, around 94% appearing once. Material for sequencing was peripheral blood mononuclear cells. Every receptor here comes from a man aged 50 to 59 in good health. Some clones in this sample may be carry-over from other donors' samples.

This sequence joins TRBV4-1 and TRBJ1-2; the match to TRBD1 covers 10 bases. Germline loops: CDR1 MGHRA, CDR2 YSYEKL. The CDR3 is 16 residues long. V lost 1 base and J lost 4; bases outside the gene matches: 6. DNA for the CDR3: TGCGCCAGCAGCCAAGCCCCGACAGGGGGCCCCTATGGCTACACCTTC. Its protein product is CASSQAPTGGPYGYTF.

This clone was seen just once. This sequence joins TRBV27 and TRBJ2-2; no reliable D call. The CDR3 has 14 amino acids. CDR1 and CDR2 from the germline V gene are MNHEY and SMNVEV (reference sequence). V was cut by 2 bases and J by 4 bases, with 8 bases left in between. In nucleotides, the CDR3 is TGTGCCAGCAGTTTAGGGGTTGGCACCGGGGAGCTGTTTTTT. This sequence encodes CASSLGVGTGELFF.

The chain links TRBV7-9 to TRBJ1-1; D is undetermined. The CDR3 extends over 11 amino acids. Germline V gives CDR1 SEHNR, CDR2 FQNEAQ (reference sequence). Trimming left V 7 bases short and J 4 bases short, with 7 bases between. For the CDR3, the DNA is TGTGCCAGCACCCGGAGCACTGAAGCTTTCTTT. Translation gives CASTRSTEAFF. Full variable domain (missing parts from reference TRBV7-9 and TRBJ1-1): DTGVSQNPRHKITKRGQNVTFRCDPISEHNRLYWYRQTLGQGPEFLTYFQNEAQLEKSRLLSDRFSAERPKGSFSTLEIQRTEQGDSAMYLCASTRSTEAFFGQGTRLTVV.

The chain joins TRBV7-2 to TRBJ2-1, with TRBD2 as a possible D gene (7 bases). The CDR3 totals 14 residues. Per the germline V gene, CDR1 is SGHTA and CDR2 is FQGNSA. V was pared by 1 base and J by 9 bases, with 13 bases between. The CDR3, as DNA: TGTGCCAGCAGCTTAGGCCGGGGGGCGGGTGAGCAGTTCTTC. Translation gives CASSLGRGAGEQFF.

J is TRBJ1-2 and V is TRBV15, with D unresolved. The CDR3 is 14 residues long. V was shortened by 3 bases and J by 6 bases, with 14 bases between the two germline ends. Per germline, CDR1 LNHNV and CDR2 YYDKDF (reference sequence). The CDR3 region is CATSSTALADGYTF. Here the CDR3 DNA reads TGTGCCACCAGCAGTACTGCCTTAGCGGATGGCTACACCTTC.

This chain connects TRBV28 to TRBJ1-4; D is ambiguous. The germline V gene encodes CDR1 MDHEN and CDR2 SYDVKM. Trimming left V 4 bases short and J 3 bases short, with 12 bases between. This CDR3 has 15 residues. CDR3 nucleotides: TGTGCCAGCAGTTCTTGGAATGGGGCTAATGAAAAACTGTTTTTT. Amino acids: CASSSWNGANEKLFF.

This chain links TRBV18 with TRBJ2-5; the D gene could be TRBD1 or TRBD2 (5 bases each). The CDR3 totals 16 residues. Per the germline V gene, CDR1 is KGHSH and CDR2 is LQKENI. V lost 6 bases to trimming and J lost 2 bases, with 19 bases between them. The CDR3 coding sequence is TGTGCCAGCTCTCTGGTGGCAGGGACGGTACAAGAGACCCAGTACTTC. It is translated as CASSLVAGTVQETQYF.

The chain employs TRBV6-1 and TRBJ2-4; D may correspond to TRBD1 or TRBD2 (5 bases each). This CDR3 comprises 13 residues. V lost 6 bases and J lost 8, with 14 bases in between. Germline-derived CDR1 and CDR2 are MNHNS and SASEGT. CDR3 residues: CASSRDPGDIQYF. Here the CDR3 DNA reads TGTGCCAGCAGCCGGGACCCTGGGGACATTCAGTACTTC.

The genes are TRBV2 and TRBJ2-7; the match to TRBD2 covers 7 bases. Germline V gene sequence: CDR1 SNHLY, CDR2 FYNNEI. Trimming cost V 6 bases and J 1 base; bases outside gene matches: 9. This CDR3 has 15 residues. The CDR3 DNA reads TGTGCCAGCAGAGGACCTCTAGCGGATTCCTACGAGCAGTACTTC. Residues: CASRGPLADSYEQYF.

The rearrangement uses TRBV2 and TRBJ2-1, with 7 bases lining up with TRBD2. This CDR3 has 17 amino acids. CDR1 SNHLY and CDR2 FYNNEI come from the germline V gene. V dropped 0 bases and J dropped 5; count of bases not matched to a gene: 10. CDR3 bases: TGTGCCAGCAGTGAAGCCCCGCCCAGCGGGGCAAACAATGAGCAGTTCTTC. It encodes CASSEAPPSGANNEQFF.

This rearrangement joins TRBV27 to TRBJ2-1, with a possible D match to TRBD2 (5 bases). The CDR3 covers 14 residues. Trimming stripped 3 bases from V and 9 bases from J, with 15 bases between. Germline V lookup: CDR1 MNHEY, CDR2 SMNVEV (reference sequence). CDR3 residues: CASSLQEGSGEQFF. CDR3 sequence (DNA): TGTGCCAGCAGTTTGCAAGAAGGGAGCGGTGAGCAGTTCTTC.

This rearrangement joins TRBV5-1 to TRBJ2-5; 7 positions agree with TRBD1. The V gene end was trimmed by 4 bases and the J gene end by 2 bases; junction bases not matched to a gene: 2. The CDR3 extends over 13 amino acids. Germline assignment: CDR1 SGHRS and CDR2 YFSETQ. The CDR3 loop is CASSLGQQETQYF. The CDR3 DNA is TGCGCCAGCAGCCTGGGACAGCAAGAGACCCAGTACTTC.

CDR3 protein: CASSLSKRELGEQYF. The CDR3 bases are TGTGCCAGCAGTTTGTCCAAGCGGGAGTTGGGTGAGCAGTACTTC. The chain combines TRBV28 with TRBJ2-7; 8 bases align to TRBD2. This CDR3 is 15 amino acids long. The trim removed 3 bases at V and 7 bases at J, leaving 11 bases unmatched. Germline lookup yields CDR1 MDHEN and CDR2 SYDVKM.

This chain links TRBV5-1 with TRBJ2-7, with 8 bases aligning to TRBD1. The CDR3 loop spans 16 amino acids. In germline, CDR1 is SGHRS, CDR2 YFSETQ. V shed 1 base, J shed 0 bases, and the junction held 6 bases outside the gene matches. The DNA of the CDR3 is TGCGCCAGCAGCTTGTTATGGGACAGGACCTCCTACGAGCAGTACTTC. Its protein product is CASSLLWDRTSYEQYF.

J is TRBJ1-1 and V is TRBV5-6; D call uncertain. The V end was cut by 7 bases, the J end by 5 bases, with 9 bases between. The CDR3 sequence is 11 residues long. Germline-derived CDR1 and CDR2 are SGHDT and YYEEEE. The CDR3 sequence is CASAKETEAFF. The CDR3 DNA sequence: TGTGCCAGCGCGAAGGAGACTGAAGCTTTCTTT. Looking up the rest from reference TRBV5-6 and TRBJ1-1 gives the full variable domain: DAGVTQSPTHLIKTRGQQVTLRCSPKSGHDTVSWYQQALGQGPQFIFQYYEEEERQRGNFPDRFSGHQFPNYSSELNVNALLLGDSALYLCASAKETEAFFGQGTRLTVV.

The chain recombines TRBV27 with TRBJ2-2, with D tentatively TRBD2 (7 bases). With 4 bases removed from V and 4 bases from J, the gap between germline ends came to 13 bases. CDR3 size: 15 residues. Germline V gene data show CDR1 as MNHEY and CDR2 as SMNVEV (reference sequence). CDR3 nucleotides: TGTGCCAGCAGTTACGGGGGGCTAGGCACCGGGGAGCTGTTTTTT. Translating gives CASSYGGLGTGELFF.

To note about this clone: The sample holds other DNA sequences that translate to the same CDR3. The V gene is TRBV9, the J gene TRBJ2-1, with 8 positions matching TRBD2. The CDR3 extends over 15 amino acids. The V and J ends lost 2 bases and 6 bases, in that order; junction bases with no gene match: 7. The V gene's germline CDR1 is SGDLS and CDR2 YYNGEE. In DNA, the CDR3 is TGTGCCAGCAGCGTTGACACTAGCGGTGGCAATGAGCAGTTCTTC. As protein: CASSVDTSGGNEQFF.

CDR3 sequence: CATRDVAYEQYF. The CDR3 bases are TGTGCCACCCGGGACGTAGCCTACGAGCAGTACTTC. J is TRBJ2-7 and V is TRBV6-1; D may be TRBD1 or TRBD2 (5 bases each). V was cut by 10 bases and J by 2 bases, with 12 bases left in between. Germline lookup yields CDR1 MNHNS and CDR2 SASEGT. The CDR3 length is 12 residues.

V is TRBV9 and J is TRBJ2-3; D is undetermined. Trimming pared 3 bases from V and 0 bases from J, leaving 5 bases between. The CDR3 extends over 13 amino acids. In germline, CDR1 is SGDLS, CDR2 YYNGEE. Here the CDR3 reads CASSASSTDTQYF. The CDR3 DNA sequence: TGTGCCAGCAGCGCCTCTAGCACAGATACGCAGTATTTT.

This chain joins TRBV5-8 and TRBJ1-1, with D possibly TRBD1 on 5 matching bases. Trimming shortened V by 0 bases and J by 1 base, and 13 bases separated the two germline ends. CDR1 and CDR2 (germline): SGHTS, YDEGEE. The CDR3 spans 16 residues. The CDR3, as DNA: TGTGCCAGCAGCTTGGGGACACTGAGGCCGAACACTGAAGCTTTCTTT. Amino acids: CASSLGTLRPNTEAFF.

V and J are TRBV21-1 and TRBJ2-3; the table's D call, TRBD2, has no DNA check behind it. TRBV21-1 is shown as a pseudogene. This CDR3 comprises 16 residues. The CDR3 DNA is TGTGCCATCCTGAAGTGTAGGACTGGGTACACAGATACGCAGTATTTT. Amino acids: CAILKCRTGYTDTQYF.

V is TRBV6-5 and J is TRBJ1-1, with 7 bases identical to TRBD1. After removal of 2 bases from V and 1 base from J, the junction contained 7 bases not matched to a gene. The CDR3 spans 16 residues. The germline gives CDR1 MNHEY, CDR2 SVGAGI. In DNA form, the CDR3 reads TGTGCCAGCAGTTACCTGGGACAGCCTCGGAACACTGAAGCTTTCTTT. Translation: CASSYLGQPRNTEAFF.

This chain joins TRBV5-1 and TRBJ1-4; TRBD1 matches at 10 bases. The CDR3 is made up of 14 amino acids. The trim removed 2 bases at V and 7 bases at J, leaving 2 bases unmatched. Germline CDR1 and CDR2: SGHRS and YFSETQ. CDR3 region: CASSFGTGVEKLFF. The CDR3 DNA follows: TGCGCCAGCAGCTTCGGGACAGGGGTTGAAAAACTGTTTTTT. The variable domain in full, completed from reference TRBV5-1 and TRBJ1-4, reads KAGVTQTPRYLIKTRGQQVTLSCSPISGHRSVSWYQQTPGQGLQFLFEYFSETQRNKGNFPGRFSGRQFSNSRSEMNVSTLELGDSALYLCASSFGTGVEKLFFGSGTQLSVL.

The chain links TRBV5-8 to TRBJ1-1, with D uncertain. CDR3 length: 15 amino acids. The V end lost 2 bases, the J end lost 4 bases, and 15 bases lay between the germline ends. Germline CDR1 and CDR2: SGHTS and YDEGEE. Here the CDR3 reads CASSFGGPWSTEAFF. The CDR3 nucleotides are TGTGCCAGCAGCTTCGGAGGACCTTGGAGCACTGAAGCTTTCTTT.

This chain connects TRBV5-1 to TRBJ1-1; 8 bases match TRBD1. Trimming at V came to 3 bases and at J to 1 base, leaving 5 bases not matched to a gene. The CDR3 loop spans 15 amino acids. The germline CDR1 and CDR2 sequences are SGHRS and YFSETQ. CDR3 amino acids: CASSYQGAANTEAFF. CDR3 nucleotides: TGCGCCAGCAGCTACCAGGGGGCGGCGAACACTGAAGCTTTCTTT.

The chain joins TRBV4-3 to TRBJ2-3; 13 positions agree with TRBD2. This CDR3 spans 15 amino acids. The V gene end was trimmed by 2 bases and the J gene end by 5 bases; junction bases not matched to a gene: 1. CDR1 and CDR2 from the germline V gene are LGHNA and YSLEER. Here the CDR3 DNA reads TGCGCCAGCAGCCAAACTAGCGGGAGGGGAGATACGCAGTATTTT. It specifies CASSQTSGRGDTQYF.

As for this clone: One end of the junction fails to match germline, which may point to a read error. The rearrangement joins TRBV7-9 to TRBJ2-7; TRBD2 agrees at 9 bases. This CDR3 comprises 13 residues. Germline-derived CDR1 and CDR2 are SEHNR and FQNEAQ (reference sequence). CDR3 sequence: CASSLAGASEQYF. The CDR3 DNA reads TGTGCCAGCAGTTTAGCGGGAGCCTCCGAGCAGTACTTC.

This chain uses TRBV5-4 with TRBJ2-3, with a possible D match to TRBD1 (5 bases). The CDR3 is made up of 16 amino acids. CDR1 and CDR2 (germline): SGHNT, YYREEE (reference sequence). Trimming left V 0 bases short and J 1 base short, with 12 bases between. CDR3 amino acids: CASSLEGNQGTDTQYF. The CDR3 nucleotides are TGTGCCAGCAGCTTGGAGGGGAATCAGGGCACAGATACGCAGTATTTT.

The CDR3 loop is CASSYAGTDPYEQYF. The CDR3 nucleotides read TGTGCCAGCAGTTACGCCGGGACAGATCCCTACGAGCAGTACTTC. This chain connects TRBV6-5 to TRBJ2-7, with 7 bases aligning to TRBD1. J lost 2 bases, V lost 2 bases, and 6 bases had no gene match. The germline CDR1 and CDR2 sequences are MNHEY and SVGAGI. This CDR3 comprises 15 residues.